This T cell receptor beta chain is from a study of CD8+ T cells in alopecia areata. TCR sequencing used cDNA made by reverse transcription of extracted RNA. TCRdb keeps only in-frame clones here, not all; method: immunoSEQ multiplex PCR. The table records roughly 150,000 clones, around 58% of them present only once. Per the germline V gene, CDR1 is SGHRS and CDR2 is YFSETQ. With V trimmed by 4 bases and J by 5 bases, 2 bases remained unmatched. The CDR3 spans 14 residues. The sample in question was CD4+ T cells sorted from blood, obtained at week 0. J is TRBJ1-4 and V is TRBV5-1; 10 nucleotides line up with TRBD1. The source is a human donor with alopecia areata. The CDR3 here is CASSPGQGNEKLFF. The CDR3 DNA reads as TGCGCCAGCAGCCCGGGACAGGGGAATGAAAAACTGTTTTTT.